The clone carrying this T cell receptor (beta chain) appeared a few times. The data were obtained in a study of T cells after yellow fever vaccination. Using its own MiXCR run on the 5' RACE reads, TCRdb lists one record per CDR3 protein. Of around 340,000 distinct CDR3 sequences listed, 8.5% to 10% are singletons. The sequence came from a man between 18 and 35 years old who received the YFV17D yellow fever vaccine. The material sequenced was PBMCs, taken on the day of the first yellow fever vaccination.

The CDR3 region is CSATHPGSGELFF. DNA for the CDR3: TGCAGCGCCACCCACCCGGGTTCCGGGGAGCTGTTTTTT. This rearrangement joins TRBV29-1 to TRBJ2-2, with D hard to call. CDR1 is SQVTM and CDR2 is ANQGSEA in the germline V gene. The length of the CDR3 is 13 residues. V lost 7 bases, J lost 6 bases, and 15 bases lay in between.